Following are 7 T cell receptor beta chains from one sample sequenced in a study of cytomegalovirus exposure and HLA in healthy donors. PCR amplification relied on 60 Vbeta primers (plus 13 Jbeta primers). Here immunoSEQ multiplex PCR was the method, and the copy in TCRdb shows in-frame clones only, minus some. The data show around 140,000 clones, about 61% seen once. The sample was PBMCs. These receptors came from a woman in her thirties or forties in good health and CMV-seronegative.

This rearrangement joins TRBV15 to TRBJ2-7; 11 nucleotides agree with TRBD2. The germline gives CDR1 LNHNV, CDR2 YYDKDF (reference sequence). V lost 0 bases and J lost 7; bases outside the gene matches: 8. The CDR3 length is 16 residues. The CDR3 sequence is CATSREGRTSGLEQYF. DNA of the CDR3: TGTGCCACCAGCAGAGAGGGGAGGACTAGCGGGTTGGAGCAGTACTTC.

Of note for this clone: This sample also contains other DNA sequences that code for the same CDR3. V gene TRBV9 combines with J gene TRBJ2-1, with D possibly being TRBD2 (7 bases). The CDR3 sequence is 15 residues long. CDR1 SGDLS and CDR2 YYNGEE come from the germline V gene. Trimming took 0 bases from V and 2 from J, leaving 9 bases between them. CDR3: CASSVGGGAYNEQFF. The CDR3 DNA reads TGTGCCAGCAGCGTAGGAGGGGGGGCCTACAATGAGCAGTTCTTC.

This clone turned up a few times. The rearrangement uses TRBV6-1 and TRBJ1-5; possibly TRBD1 for D (6 bases). The CDR3 is 15 residues long. Trimming cost V 5 bases and J 1 base, with 12 bases left between them. The germline CDR1 and CDR2 sequences are MNHNS and SASEGT. CDR3 DNA: TGTGCCAGCAGTTTACAGGGACACAGCAATCAGCCCCAGCATTTT. It yields the protein CASSLQGHSNQPQHF.

V usage is TRBV5-1 and J usage is TRBJ2-3; 12 bases map to TRBD2. J gave up 3 bases and V 3 bases, and 2 bases lay outside the gene matches. The CDR3 has 15 amino acids. Germline assignment: CDR1 SGHRS and CDR2 YFSETQ. The CDR3 region has the DNA TGCGCCAGCAGCTCACTAGCGGGGGGAACAGATACGCAGTATTTT. It specifies CASSSLAGGTDTQYF. Filled out from reference TRBV5-1 and TRBJ2-3, the complete variable domain reads KAGVTQTPRYLIKTRGQQVTLSCSPISGHRSVSWYQQTPGQGLQFLFEYFSETQRNKGNFPGRFSGRQFSNSRSEMNVSTLELGDSALYLCASSSLAGGTDTQYFGPGTRLTVL.

The rearrangement uses TRBV5-1 and TRBJ2-7, with unresolved D. The CDR3 runs 11 residues. Trimming shortened V by 5 bases and J by 5 bases, and 8 bases separated the two germline ends. CDR1 and CDR2 (germline): SGHRS, YFSETQ. The CDR3 is CASSLQNEQYF. DNA of the CDR3: TGCGCCAGCAGTTTACAGAACGAGCAGTACTTC. The variable domain in full, completed from reference TRBV5-1 and TRBJ2-7, reads KAGVTQTPRYLIKTRGQQVTLSCSPISGHRSVSWYQQTPGQGLQFLFEYFSETQRNKGNFPGRFSGRQFSNSRSEMNVSTLELGDSALYLCASSLQNEQYFGPGTRLTVT.

This clone was detected a few times. V is TRBV6-6 and J is TRBJ1-2; maybe TRBD1 (5 bases). The CDR3 totals 15 residues. V was trimmed by 11 bases and J by 7 bases, leaving 26 bases between them. Germline-derived CDR1 and CDR2 are MNHNY and SVGAGI (reference sequence). In DNA, the CDR3 is TGTGCCGTCAGGCCCCGGCAGGGATCATTGGGTGGCTACACCTTC. It is translated as CAVRPRQGSLGGYTF.

The genes are TRBV27 and TRBJ2-1; 8 bases are shared with TRBD1. V trimming: 9 bases; J trimming: 7 bases; junction bases outside the gene matches: 11. The length of the CDR3 is 14 residues. CDR1 and CDR2 (germline): MNHEY, SMNVEV (reference sequence). In DNA form, the CDR3 reads TGTGCCAGTCGTCGACAGGGGTTATTAAATGAGCAGTTCTTC. Protein product: CASRRQGLLNEQFF.